Listed here are 9 T cell receptor beta chains from one sample, sequenced in a study of beta chain features in type 1 diabetes. The authors reverse transcribed all of the isolated RNA, so sequencing captured expressed TCRB transcripts. Only in-frame clones appear in the TCRdb table, and some are missing; sequencing was by immunoSEQ multiplex PCR. The table lists 120,000 to 150,000 clones, 6.9% of them singletons, with around 1.3% in the top ten. The sequenced sample consisted of central memory CD4+ T cells from blood. Receptors were obtained from a woman aged 30 to 39 in good health.

This clone has a handful of counts. The chain couples TRBV7-2 to TRBJ2-5, with TRBD2 identical over 9 bases. The V segment lost 2 bases and the J segment 4 bases; nucleotides outside the gene matches: 2. Germline V gives CDR1 SGHTA, CDR2 FQGNSA. The CDR3 is made up of 14 amino acids. CDR3 sequence reads: CASSLISGRETQYF. DNA for the CDR3: TGTGCCAGCAGCTTAATTAGCGGGAGAGAGACCCAGTACTTC. The full variable domain, rest sourced from reference TRBV7-2 and TRBJ2-5, is GAGVSQSPSNKVTEKGKDVELRCDPISGHTALYWYRQSLGQGLEFLIYFQGNSAPDKSGLPSDRFSAERTGGSVSTLTIQRTQQEDSAVYLCASSLISGRETQYFGPGTRLLVL.

The sample holds a few counts of this clone. V usage is TRBV28 and J usage is TRBJ2-7, with D perhaps matching TRBD2 (6 bases). The CDR3 runs 16 residues. V was pared by 8 bases and J by 2 bases, with 22 bases between. Germline values: CDR1 MDHEN, CDR2 SYDVKM. The CDR3 protein is CASSTPTGDRTYEQYF. In nucleotides, the CDR3 is TGTGCCAGCTCCACGCCTACGGGGGATCGCACCTACGAGCAGTACTTC.

This clone was seen ten or more times. The chain links TRBV7-9 to TRBJ2-1, with a tentative D call TRBD1 (5 bases). The germline V gene has CDR1 SEHNR and CDR2 FQNEAQ (reference sequence). The CDR3 extends over 14 amino acids. Deletions cut 5 bases from V and 11 bases from J, with 19 bases between. The CDR3, as DNA: TGTGCCAGCAGCGCCCGAGAACAGGAAACCAAGCAGTTCTTC. As protein: CASSAREQETKQFF.

The chain carries TRBV19 and TRBJ2-2; 8 bases match TRBD2. V gave up 6 bases and J gave up 6 bases; unmatched junction bases: 3. CDR3 length: 13 residues. Germline V gene data show CDR1 as LNHDA and CDR2 as SQIVND (reference sequence). Here the CDR3 reads CASSRLASGELFF. DNA for the CDR3: TGTGCCAGTAGCAGACTAGCGTCCGGGGAGCTGTTTTTT.

This clone was seen a handful of times. The chain is built from TRBV5-1 and TRBJ2-1; 7 positions match TRBD1. CDR3 size: 16 residues. CDR1 SGHRS and CDR2 YFSETQ come from the germline V gene. V trimming: 0 bases; J trimming: 1 base; junction bases outside the gene matches: 4. The CDR3 here is CASSLAGRGSYNEQFF. The DNA of the CDR3 is TGCGCCAGCAGCTTGGCTGGCAGGGGGTCCTACAATGAGCAGTTCTTC.

This clone was recorded a few times. The chain recombines TRBV11-2 with TRBJ2-2; 7 nucleotides align to TRBD2. CDR1 SGHAT and CDR2 FQNNGV come from the germline V gene. The CDR3 runs 15 residues. V lost 2 bases to trimming and J lost 5 bases; unmatched junction nucleotides: 5. In DNA, the CDR3 is TGTGCCAGCAGCTTATGGGGGGGATCAACCGGGGAGCTGTTTTTT. It is translated as CASSLWGGSTGELFF.

This clone showed up just a few times. The V gene is TRBV7-3, the J gene TRBJ2-1; the match to TRBD2 covers 7 bases. Germline V gene data show CDR1 as SGHTA and CDR2 as FQGTGA. Trimming took 5 bases from V and 6 from J; bases not matched to a gene: 10. The CDR3 is 15 residues long. CDR3 amino acids: CASSPKWEGFNEQFF. The CDR3, as DNA: TGTGCCAGCAGCCCAAAGTGGGAGGGGTTCAATGAGCAGTTCTTC.

CDR3 loop: CASWENTYNEQFF. CDR3 DNA sequence: TGTGCCAGCTGGGAGAACACCTACAATGAGCAGTTCTTC. The V call is TRBV28, the J call TRBJ2-1; D may be TRBD2 (5 bases). Germline V gene data show CDR1 as MDHEN and CDR2 as SYDVKM. Between the trimmed V and J ends, which lost 8 bases and 2 bases, there was a span of 10 bases. This CDR3 is 13 amino acids long.

This clone was seen more than once but under ten times. CDR3 bases: TGTGCCAGCAGCTTAGGTGCGGCTTTCTTT. It codes for CASSLGAAFF. This sequence joins TRBV7-8 and TRBJ1-1, with no clear D. V was clipped by 1 base and J by 11 bases, with 5 bases between them. The CDR3 extends over 10 amino acids. Per the germline V gene, CDR1 is SGHVS and CDR2 is FQNEAQ.